This T cell receptor beta chain derives from a study of T cells in Graves' hyperthyroidism and ophthalmopathy. Study at large: The blood sample was taken at first diagnosis, before treatment began.

Only a few counts were recorded for this clonotype. This CDR3 has 16 residues. The V gene end was trimmed by 2 bases and the J gene end by 4 bases; junction bases not matched to a gene: 6. Germline CDR1 reads SGHDN; CDR2 reads FVKESK. Amplified TCR beta CDR3 regions derived from RNA transcripts. First-round RT-PCR with HTBI primers amplified the TCR CDR3 region. From the multiplex PCR reads, TCRdb called clonotypes with MiXCR, one entry per CDR3 protein. The table lists nearly 600,000 distinct CDR3 sequences, over 11% of them singletons. The receptor was isolated from a woman in her twenties or thirties with Graves' hyperthyroidism that later progressed to Graves' ophthalmopathy. The chain carries TRBV14 and TRBJ2-7; TRBD2 aligns across 12 bases. The specimen was blood. The DNA for the CDR3 is TGTGCCAGCAGCCAAACTCCTAGCGGGAGGGAATACGAGCAGTACTTC. Protein: CASSQTPSGREYEQYF.